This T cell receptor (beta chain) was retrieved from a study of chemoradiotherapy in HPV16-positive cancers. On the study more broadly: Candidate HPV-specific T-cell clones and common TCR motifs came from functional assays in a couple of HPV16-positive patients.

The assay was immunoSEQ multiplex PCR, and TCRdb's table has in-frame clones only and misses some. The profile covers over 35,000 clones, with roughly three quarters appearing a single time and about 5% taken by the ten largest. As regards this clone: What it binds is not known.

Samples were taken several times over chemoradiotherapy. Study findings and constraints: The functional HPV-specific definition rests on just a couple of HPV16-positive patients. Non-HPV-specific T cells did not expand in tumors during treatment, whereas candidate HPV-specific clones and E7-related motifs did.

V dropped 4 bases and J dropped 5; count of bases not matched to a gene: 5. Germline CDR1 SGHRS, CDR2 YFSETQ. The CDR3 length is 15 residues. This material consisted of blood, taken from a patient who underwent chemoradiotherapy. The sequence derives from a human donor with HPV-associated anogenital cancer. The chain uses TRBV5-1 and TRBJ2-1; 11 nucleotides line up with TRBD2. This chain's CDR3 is CASSDGTSGHNEQFF. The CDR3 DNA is TGCGCCAGCAGCGACGGGACTAGCGGTCACAATGAGCAGTTCTTC.